This TCR beta chain was retrieved from a study of T cells in Graves' hyperthyroidism and ophthalmopathy. This clonotype was recorded a few times. The source material, RNA transcripts, was used to amplify TCR beta CDR3 regions. The TCR CDR3 was amplified in a first-round RT-PCR using the HTBI primer set. TCRdb re-called the multiplex PCR reads with MiXCR, one entry per CDR3 protein. This sample has approximately 560,000 distinct CDR3 sequences; approximately 14% occur once, and the top ten carry under 8%. The CDR3 has 16 amino acids. V was trimmed by 5 bases and J by 4 bases, leaving 17 bases between them. Germline CDR1 reads LNHDA; CDR2 reads SQIVND (reference sequence).

The sequenced material came from blood. The V call is TRBV19, the J call TRBJ2-2; D possibly corresponds to TRBD1 (5 bases). The receptor comes from a woman in her twenties or thirties with Graves' hyperthyroidism. The CDR3 is CASSPRAPPSTGELFF. In DNA, the CDR3 is TGTGCCAGTAGTCCCAGGGCCCCACCCTCCACCGGGGAGCTGTTTTTT.